This record covers a single T cell receptor beta chain. Its specificity is not known. The sample originates from a study of vaccination effects on CD4 cells after COVID-19. In germline, CDR1 is LNHDA, CDR2 SQIVND (reference sequence). Trimming took off 5 bases at V and 0 bases at J, with 23 bases between the two ends. This CDR3 comprises 19 residues. Study outcomes and limitations: Among infection- and vaccine-induced clones, marked clonal contraction occurred late after vaccination.

Sequencing was performed with immunoSEQ multiplex PCR; in TCRdb, only in-frame clones are kept and a portion is missing. This sample carries tens of thousands of clones, roughly 81% of them seen once, and the ten largest clones take around 6%. Sequencing in the ViraFEST assay came after antigen-specific CD4+ T cells had been expanded with viral peptide pools, which were used to stimulate PBMC. CD4+ T cells were isolated after roughly nine days of culture. Participants were vaccinated with two doses of either the BNT162b2 or mRNA-1273 vaccine. Sequencing was performed on CD4+ T cells from PBMCs cultured with SARS-CoV-2 spike peptides, taken after COVID-19 vaccination. This TCR came from a human donor who received a COVID-19 vaccine. Some clones in this sample may be carry-over from other donors' samples. The chain links TRBV19 to TRBJ1-5; TRBD1 might be the D (5 bases). In nucleotides, the CDR3 is TGTGCCAGTAGTCTTTTAAAGTCGCAGGGAAGCTATAGCAATCAGCCCCAGCATTTT. This gives the protein CASSLLKSQGSYSNQPQHF.